Following are 5 T cell receptor beta chains from one sample sequenced in a study of blood T cell repertoires in COVID-19. Clones were sequenced by immunoSEQ multiplex PCR, and TCRdb holds only the in-frame ones, with some missing. The table records about 140,000 clones, about 91% of them present only once. The sample was peripheral blood. The receptors originated from a woman in her 50s with acute or convalescent COVID-19.

The chain combines TRBV5-1 with TRBJ1-1; no reliable D call. V shed 0 bases and J shed 2 bases, with 8 bases lying between them. This CDR3 region has 14 residues. Germline lookup yields CDR1 SGHRS and CDR2 YFSETQ. This CDR3 is CASSLVSVNTEAFF. In DNA, the CDR3 is TGCGCCAGCAGCTTGGTGTCGGTAAACACTGAAGCTTTCTTT. The full variable domain, its missing parts supplied by reference TRBV5-1 and TRBJ1-1, is KAGVTQTPRYLIKTRGQQVTLSCSPISGHRSVSWYQQTPGQGLQFLFEYFSETQRNKGNFPGRFSGRQFSNSRSEMNVSTLELGDSALYLCASSLVSVNTEAFFGQGTRLTVV.

The chain combines TRBV6-1 with TRBJ2-2; weak D call: TRBD1 (6 bases). The V and J ends lost 3 bases and 8 bases respectively, with 13 bases between them. This CDR3 spans 14 amino acids. Germline lookup yields CDR1 MNHNS and CDR2 SASEGT. The DNA of the CDR3 is TGTGCCAGCAGTGATTTAACAGGGAGAGGGGAGCTGTTTTTT. This sequence encodes CASSDLTGRGELFF.

The chain joins TRBV27 to TRBJ2-6; 7 nucleotides match TRBD1. The CDR3 covers 17 residues. Germline CDR1 is MNHEY and CDR2 is SMNVEV (reference sequence). Unmatched junction bases numbered 8, after V lost 5 bases and J lost 1 base. CDR3 bases: TGTGCCAGCAGTATCTCCGGGACAGCGTCTGGGGCCAACGTCCTGACTTTC. It is translated as CASSISGTASGANVLTF.

The J gene is TRBJ1-5, the V gene TRBV7-2; 8 nucleotides align to TRBD1. V was pared by 6 bases and J by 3 bases, with 16 bases of the junction left unmatched. CDR3 length: 18 amino acids. Germline V gene sequence: CDR1 SGHTA, CDR2 FQGNSA. Here the CDR3 DNA reads TGTGCCAGCAGTCGCGGACAGGGCGGCATTAGGTCCAATCAGCCCCAGCATTTT. The encoded protein is CASSRGQGGIRSNQPQHF.

The rearrangement joins TRBV28 to TRBJ2-1; 10 bases fit TRBD2. CDR1 and CDR2 (germline): MDHEN, SYDVKM. V dropped 5 bases and J dropped 5; count of bases not matched to a gene: 6. The CDR3 length is 15 residues. Written as DNA, the CDR3 is TGTGCCAGCAGTCAAGCGGGGGGGCCACACAATGAGCAGTTCTTC. It codes for CASSQAGGPHNEQFF.